This TCR beta chain was captured in a study of Ad26.COV2.S vaccination and SARS-CoV-2 variants. For the study at large: Recipients of Ad26.COV2.S got it intramuscularly, once or twice 56 days apart. Findings and limits, study-wide: Comparable non-spike TCR breadth was observed in vaccine and placebo recipients. Reports say spike-specific CD8+ and CD4+ T cell responses covered substantial breadth after vaccination.

Treatment described: over 15 received Ad26.COV2.S at low or high dose, single or two shots; about 5 received placebo; per-sample allocation not given. Day 63 after the first injection of vaccine or placebo was the sampling time. Germline values: CDR1 SGHAT, CDR2 FQNNGV. CDR3 length: 16 amino acids. V shed 5 bases and J 2 bases; nucleotides not matched to a gene: 12. Data came from immunoSEQ multiplex PCR; TCRdb stores just in-frame clones and leaves some out. The table includes 200,000 to 300,000 clones, roughly 90% detected once. A remark on this clone: Antigen specificity is unknown.

The origin of this receptor is a person between 18 and 65 years old who received the Ad26.COV2.S COVID-19 vaccine or a placebo. The sample here was peripheral blood, taken in a trial of Ad26.COV2.S vaccine versus placebo. The V call is TRBV11-2, the J call TRBJ2-7, with 7 bases that match TRBD2. The CDR3 DNA reads as TGTGCCAGCAGCCCATATAGGGGAGGGCCCACCTACGAGCAGTACTTC. This gives the protein CASSPYRGGPTYEQYF.